Listed below are T cell receptor beta chains from one sample, sequenced in a study of cytomegalovirus exposure and HLA in healthy donors. Sequenced by immunoSEQ multiplex PCR; TCRdb stores in-frame clones only, minus some. The profile covers roughly 300,000 clones, with 86% appearing a single time and roughly 4% taken by the ten largest. Sequencing used PBMCs. The receptors here all came from a man in his forties or fifties in good health and CMV-seropositive. The CDR3 runs from the conserved cysteine through the conserved F or W. The D gene is left open where the match is weak. Not all rows give a size; the values are once, few, many and, for expanded clones, a class.

v_call	j_call	clone_size	d_call	cdr3_nt	cdr3_aa
TRBV10-3	TRBJ1-6	-	TRBD1	TGTGCCATCAGTGAGCAGGGGGCGACCCTCCACTTT	CAISEQGATLHF
TRBV7-3	TRBJ2-1	-	-	TGTGCCAGCAGCGTAGAAGGGGGCAATGAGCAGTTCTTC	CASSVEGGNEQFF
TRBV29-1	TRBJ1-1	-	-	TGCAGCGTTGAAAGGCCGGGTGAAGCTTTCTTT	CSVERPGEAFF
TRBV5-1	TRBJ2-3	few	-	TGCGCCAGCAGCTCCCGACAGGCCAAAGACACAGATACGCAGTATTTT	CASSSRQAKDTDTQYF
TRBV2	TRBJ1-4	few	-	TGTGCCAGCAGTGCAACCCCTCTCGGGAATGAAAAACTGTTTTTT	CASSATPLGNEKLFF
TRBV27	TRBJ2-7	-	-	TGTGCCAGCCTCCGGTTCGGAGGGGACCACGAGCAGTACTTC	CASLRFGGDHEQYF
TRBV19	TRBJ2-1	-	TRBD1	TGTGCCAGTAATGAGAGGGGGCCACACAATGAGCAGTTCTTC	CASNERGPHNEQFF
TRBV18	TRBJ2-5	-	TRBD2	TGTGCCAGCCGCCCGGGGGGGGACGAGACCCAGTACTTC	CASRPGGDETQYF
TRBV10-3	TRBJ2-7	-	TRBD1	TGTGCCATGGCCGGGACAGGGGCAACCAATTCCTACGAGCAGTACTTC	CAMAGTGATNSYEQYF
TRBV15	TRBJ2-7	-	TRBD1	TGTGCCACCAGCAGATCCCAGGACAGGGCATCCTACGAGCAGTACTTC	CATSRSQDRASYEQYF
TRBV12-5	TRBJ2-2	-	TRBD2	TGTGCTAGTGGACTCGGACTAGCCGGGAGTAGGGCCGGGGAGCTGTTTTTT	CASGLGLAGSRAGELFF
TRBV7-9	TRBJ2-3	-	-	TGTGCCAGCAGCCACAGCCTAGCGTACACTAGCACAGATACGCAGTATTTT	CASSHSLAYTSTDTQYF
TRBV5-4	TRBJ1-4	-	-	TGTGCCAGCAGCTTGGAGGGAACGGGGGATAAACTGTTTTTT	CASSLEGTGDKLFF
TRBV21-1	TRBJ2-5	-	-	TGTGCCAGCAGGAGGAAGGGGAAAGAGACCCAGTACTTC	CASRRKGKETQYF
TRBV2	TRBJ2-7	-	TRBD2	TGTGCCAGCAGGGGGGGACTAGCGGGAACCTACGAGCAGTACTTC	CASRGGLAGTYEQYF
TRBV11-2	TRBJ2-1	-	-	TGTGCCAGCTGGTCGAGCTCCTACAATGAGCAGTTCTTC	CASWSSSYNEQFF
TRBV19	TRBJ2-1	-	TRBD1	TGTGCCAGTAGGTCCGCCGGGGACAGCCGTAATGAGCAGTTCTTC	CASRSAGDSRNEQFF
TRBV19	TRBJ2-1	many	-	TGTGCCAGTAGTACGACGGACAACTACAATGAGCAGTTCTTC	CASSTTDNYNEQFF
TRBV7-2	TRBJ1-1	-	-	TGTGCCAGCAGCTTAACGGGGTTGAACACTGAAGCTTTCTTT	CASSLTGLNTEAFF
TRBV27	TRBJ2-3	-	TRBD2	TGTGCCACCACAGGACTAGCGGGAGTAGATACGCAGTATTTT	CATTGLAGVDTQYF
TRBV7-2	TRBJ2-1	-	TRBD1	TGTGCCAGCAGCGACGCAGCCACCGGGACAGGGGGAAGCTATGAGCAGTTCTTC	CASSDAATGTGGSYEQFF
TRBV7-2	TRBJ1-5	-	TRBD1	TGTGCCAGCAGCTTTGGACAGGCCAATCAGCCCCAGCATTTT	CASSFGQANQPQHF
TRBV28	TRBJ2-5	-	-	TGTGCCAGCACCCAGTCCCCGCCAGGGGAGACCCAGTACTTC	CASTQSPPGETQYF
TRBV9	TRBJ2-7	-	-	TGTGCCAGCAGCCCCGGGACTGCATCCTACGAGCAGTACTTC	CASSPGTASYEQYF
TRBV7-9	TRBJ1-4	-	TRBD1	TGTGCCAGCGGTCCGGGACAGGGTCTTGAAAAACTGTTTTTT	CASGPGQGLEKLFF
TRBV29-1	TRBJ2-7	-	-	TGCAGCGTTGTAAGGGGATTGGGCGAGCAGTACTTC	CSVVRGLGEQYF
TRBV5-4	TRBJ2-7	-	-	TGTGCCAGCAGCTTGGCCAGGGAACACGAGCAGTACTTC	CASSLAREHEQYF
TRBV10-2	TRBJ1-1	few	-	TGCGCCAGCACCCCCGGCACTGAAGCTTTCTTT	CASTPGTEAFF
TRBV18	TRBJ1-1	-	TRBD1	TGTGCCAGCTCCGGACAGGATGGGGGAGAAGCTTTCTTT	CASSGQDGGEAFF
TRBV7-2	TRBJ2-3	-	TRBD2	TGTGCCAGCAGCCTGGGACTAGCGGGATACACAGATACGCAGTATTTT	CASSLGLAGYTDTQYF
TRBV29-1	TRBJ2-6	-	-	TGCAGCGTTGAAGACCGGGAGTTTGGGGCCAACGTCCTGACTTTC	CSVEDREFGANVLTF
TRBV7-6	TRBJ2-1	-	-	TGTGCCAGCAGTCCAACGGGGTACAATGAGCAGTTCTTC	CASSPTGYNEQFF
TRBV19	TRBJ2-1	-	TRBD2	TGTGCCAGTAGTATAGTTCTTCGGGAGGATGAGCAGTTCTTC	CASSIVLREDEQFF
TRBV7-9	TRBJ2-2	-	TRBD1	TGTGCCAGCACCCAACCGGGACAGGGGTACACCGGGGAGCTGTTTTTT	CASTQPGQGYTGELFF
TRBV6-1	TRBJ2-7	-	TRBD1	TGTGCCAGCAAAACAGGGGTGGGAGCCTACGAGCAGTACTTC	CASKTGVGAYEQYF
TRBV10-2	TRBJ1-1	few	-	TGCGCCAGCAGCCGGGACACATACACTGAAGCTTTCTTT	CASSRDTYTEAFF
TRBV4-3	TRBJ2-7	-	TRBD2	TGCGCCAGCAGCCCGGGACTAGCGGGATCCCACGAGCAGTACTTC	CASSPGLAGSHEQYF
TRBV7-8	TRBJ1-2	-	-	TGTGCCAGCAGCTCTCGGTCAGGGGCTAACTATGGCTACACCTTC	CASSSRSGANYGYTF
TRBV11-3	TRBJ2-3	-	-	TGTGCCAGCAGCCACACGGGGAGGTCCTCTAGCACAGATACGCAGTATTTT	CASSHTGRSSSTDTQYF
TRBV7-3	TRBJ2-5	few	-	TGTGCCAGCAGCTTCGGACAGCAAGAGACCCAGTACTTC	CASSFGQQETQYF
TRBV4-2	TRBJ2-7	-	TRBD2	TGTGCCAGCAGCCAAGCCAGCGGGGAGTACTACGAGCAGTACTTC	CASSQASGEYYEQYF
TRBV10-3	TRBJ1-1	-	TRBD1	TGTGCCATCAGTGAGTCGCATGCAACAGGGGAGAGTGACACTGAAGCTTTCTTT	CAISESHATGESDTEAFF
TRBV7-9	TRBJ1-1	-	-	TGTGCCAGCAGCTCTGGACACCCGAACACTGAAGCTTTCTTT	CASSSGHPNTEAFF
TRBV28	TRBJ2-7	-	-	TGTGCCACCGGGTTGCGGGGGCGCCACGAGCAGTACTTC	CATGLRGRHEQYF
TRBV5-1	TRBJ2-7	-	TRBD2	TGCGCCAGCAGCTTGGGAAGCGGGACGTATGACGAGCAGTACTTC	CASSLGSGTYDEQYF
TRBV7-6	TRBJ2-1	-	-	TGTGCCAGCAGCTTACTTGGAGGAGGGAATGAGCAGTTCTTC	CASSLLGGGNEQFF
TRBV6-1	TRBJ1-1	-	-	TGTGCCAGCAGAAACACCCGGAGGGAGACTGAAGCTTTCTTT	CASRNTRRETEAFF
TRBV5-4	TRBJ2-7	-	TRBD2	TGTGCCAGCAGCGAACGGACTAGCGGGAGCTACGAGCAGTACTTC	CASSERTSGSYEQYF
TRBV19	TRBJ2-2	-	-	TGTGCCAGTAGAACTAGATCGAGCACCGGGGAGCTGTTTTTT	CASRTRSSTGELFF
TRBV25-1	TRBJ1-4	-	-	TGTGCCAGCAGTGAATTGGGGGCAGGGGAAAAACTGTTTTTT	CASSELGAGEKLFF
TRBV9	TRBJ2-5	-	TRBD1	TGTGCCAGCAGCTTCGGACAGGGGAGGGGTCCAGAGACCCAGTACTTC	CASSFGQGRGPETQYF
TRBV7-9	TRBJ2-5	-	TRBD2	TGTTCCAGCAGCCCTAGAGCGGGAGGGCCGCTTGAGACCCAGTACTTC	CSSSPRAGGPLETQYF